This T cell receptor beta chain derives from a study of cytomegalovirus exposure and HLA in healthy donors. CDR1 LGHNA and CDR2 YSLEER come from the germline V gene. This CDR3 is built from 15 residues. V shed 4 bases, J shed 8 bases, and the junction held 6 bases outside the gene matches. Profiled with immunoSEQ multiplex PCR; TCRdb holds only in-frame clones, not every one. The repertoire includes approximately 140,000 clones, 88% of them detected once, and 7.9% sits in the top ten. V usage is TRBV4-3 and J usage is TRBJ2-1; 12 bases agree with TRBD2. The TCR comes from a woman aged 18-29 years in good health and CMV-seropositive. Sequences were obtained from PBMCs. The CDR3 coding sequence is TGCGCCAGCAGCCCGGCTAGCGGGGGGGCGGATGAGCAGTTCTTC. Its protein product is CASSPASGGADEQFF.